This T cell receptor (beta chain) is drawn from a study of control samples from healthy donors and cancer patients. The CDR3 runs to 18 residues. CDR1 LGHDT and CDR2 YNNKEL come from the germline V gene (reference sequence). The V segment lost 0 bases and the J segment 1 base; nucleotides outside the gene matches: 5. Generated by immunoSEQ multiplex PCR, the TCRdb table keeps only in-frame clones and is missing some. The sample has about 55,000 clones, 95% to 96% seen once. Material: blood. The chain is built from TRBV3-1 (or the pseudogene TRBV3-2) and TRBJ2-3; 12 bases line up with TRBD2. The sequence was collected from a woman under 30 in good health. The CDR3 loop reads CASSQEWTSGVGTDTQYF. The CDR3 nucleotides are TGTGCCAGCAGCCAAGAATGGACTAGCGGGGTGGGCACAGATACGCAGTATTTT.